The rows below give T cell receptor beta chains drawn from one sample of a study of beta chain features in type 1 diabetes. TCRdb keeps only in-frame clones here, not all; method: immunoSEQ multiplex PCR. The table records some 280,000 clones, roughly 13% of them present only once. Sequenced material: naive CD4+ T cells from blood. Every receptor here comes from a man aged 30 to 45 with type 1 diabetes. CDR3s include the opening cysteine and the closing phenylalanine or tryptophan. D genes are given only for firm matches. Where a row states a size, it is once, few, many or the class of an expanded clone; other rows omit it.

V	J	D	size	CDR3	DNA
TRBV29-1	TRBJ1-2	TRBD1	-	CSAGDRGDGYTF	TGCAGCGCAGGAGACAGGGGTGATGGCTACACCTTC
TRBV7-2	TRBJ2-1	-	-	CASSLVGGGRNEQFF	TGTGCCAGCAGCTTAGTAGGCGGCGGGCGCAATGAGCAGTTCTTC
TRBV4-1	TRBJ1-1	-	-	CASSQSGMNTEAFF	TGCGCCAGCAGCCAGTCAGGGATGAACACTGAAGCTTTCTTT
TRBV19	TRBJ2-1	TRBD2	few	CAIYPGTSRRDNEQFF	TGTGCCATCTACCCCGGGACTAGCCGGCGGGACAATGAGCAGTTCTTC
TRBV21-1	TRBJ2-7	-	few	CASSKHTGGYEQYF	TGTGCCAGCAGCAAACACACAGGGGGGTACGAGCAGTACTTC
TRBV20-1	TRBJ1-5	-	few	CSATGNRPQHF	TGCAGTGCTACGGGGAATCGGCCCCAGCATTTT
TRBV6-5	TRBJ2-5	-	few	CASSYSTSQETQYF	TGTGCCAGCAGTTACTCGACAAGCCAAGAGACCCAGTACTTC
TRBV7-3	TRBJ2-7	-	few	CASSLGGGNAYEQYF	TGTGCCAGCAGCCTGGGGGGAGGCAATGCCTACGAGCAGTACTTC
TRBV7-8	TRBJ1-2	-	few	CASWDTRIYGYTF	TGTGCCAGTTGGGACACACGAATCTATGGCTACACCTTC
TRBV7-2	TRBJ2-7	TRBD2	-	CASSLSGSGSYEQYF	TGTGCCAGCAGCTTGAGCGGGAGTGGGTCCTACGAGCAGTACTTC
TRBV7-8	TRBJ2-7	TRBD2	-	CASSLGGLAHEQYF	TGTGCCAGCAGCTTAGGAGGACTAGCCCACGAGCAGTACTTC
TRBV15	TRBJ1-2	TRBD1	few	CATSRRQGPNYGYTF	TGTGCCACCTCCCGCCGACAGGGACCAAACTATGGCTACACCTTC
TRBV4-1	TRBJ1-5	-	-	CASSHWPQGNQPQHF	TGCGCCAGCAGCCACTGGCCGCAGGGCAATCAGCCCCAGCATTTT
TRBV5-1	TRBJ2-5	TRBD1	-	CASSLNRGPETQYF	TGCGCCAGCAGCTTAAACAGGGGGCCGGAGACCCAGTACTTC
TRBV7-9	TRBJ1-2	TRBD1	few	CASSSPGQGNYGYTF	TGTGCCAGCAGCTCTCCGGGACAGGGTAACTATGGCTACACCTTC
TRBV7-8	TRBJ2-7	-	few	CASSSSAYEQYF	TGTGCCAGCAGCTCCTCAGCCTACGAGCAGTACTTC
TRBV5-1	TRBJ2-5	TRBD2	once	CASSLGLAAQETQYF	TGCGCCAGCAGCTTAGGACTAGCGGCCCAAGAGACCCAGTACTTC
TRBV18	TRBJ2-7	TRBD2	-	CASSPLAELDYEQYF	TGTGCCAGCTCACCCCTAGCGGAATTGGACTACGAGCAGTACTTC
TRBV18	TRBJ2-1	-	few	CASSPDRDSYNEQFF	TGTGCCAGCTCACCCGACAGAGACTCCTACAATGAGCAGTTCTTC
TRBV4-3	TRBJ2-2	TRBD1	few	CASSRTGGTGELFF	TGCGCCAGCAGTCGGACAGGGGGCACCGGGGAGCTGTTTTTT
TRBV11-1	TRBJ2-2	-	-	CASSSPTGELFF	TGTGCCAGCAGCTCTCCTACCGGGGAGCTGTTTTTT
TRBV28	TRBJ2-1	-	few	CASETNNEQFF	TGTGCCAGCGAAACTAACAATGAGCAGTTCTTC
TRBV7-9	TRBJ2-5	-	few	CASSLHDVRGYF	TGTGCCAGCAGCTTACACGACGTGCGCGGGTACTTC
TRBV4-3	TRBJ2-1	TRBD2	-	CASSRGTGLVGCSLLTYNEQFF	TGCGCCAGCAGCAGAGGTACGGGACTAGTCGGGTGTAGTTTGTTGACCTACAATGAGCAGTTCTTC
TRBV4-3	TRBJ2-7	-	-	CASSQDWVGTLSYEQYF	TGCGCCAGCAGCCAAGACTGGGTCGGGACACTGTCCTACGAGCAGTACTTC
TRBV6-5	TRBJ1-5	-	few	CASSITGKQPQHF	TGTGCCAGCAGTATAACAGGGAAGCAGCCCCAGCATTTT
TRBV9	TRBJ2-6	-	-	CASSPDISGANVLTF	TGTGCCAGCAGCCCCGACATCTCTGGGGCCAACGTCCTGACTTTC
TRBV4-2	TRBJ2-1	TRBD2	few	CASSQTTSGGSYNEQFF	TGTGCCAGCAGCCAAACGACTAGCGGAGGCTCCTACAATGAGCAGTTCTTC
TRBV15	TRBJ1-2	-	-	CATSKEGGYTF	TGTGCCACCAGCAAGGAGGGGGGCTACACCTTC
TRBV9	TRBJ2-3	-	-	CASNGGTSTDTQYF	TGTGCCAGCAACGGGGGAACTAGCACAGATACGCAGTATTTT
TRBV6-5	TRBJ1-2	-	few	CASKNPGSYGYTF	TGTGCCAGCAAAAATCCGGGGAGCTATGGCTACACCTTC
TRBV18	TRBJ2-3	TRBD2	-	CASSPTAGGPGDTQYF	TGTGCCAGCTCACCCACAGCGGGAGGACCGGGAGATACGCAGTATTTT
TRBV9	TRBJ2-7	TRBD2	few	CASSAGLAGGGYEQYF	TGTGCCAGCAGCGCAGGACTAGCGGGAGGCGGCTACGAGCAGTACTTC
TRBV5-1	TRBJ2-7	TRBD1	few	CASSYPGQGAQSLHEQYF	TGCGCCAGCAGCTATCCGGGACAGGGGGCGCAATCCCTCCACGAGCAGTACTTC
TRBV28	TRBJ2-5	-	-	CASSLGGDRTQYF	TGTGCCAGCAGTTTAGGAGGGGACCGGACCCAGTACTTC
TRBV10-3	TRBJ2-5	TRBD1	few	CAISRDRETQYF	TGTGCCATCAGCCGGGACAGAGAGACCCAGTACTTC
TRBV7-9	TRBJ2-7	-	-	CASSLVLSGTYEQYF	TGTGCCAGCAGCTTGGTGCTTAGCGGCACCTACGAGCAGTACTTC
TRBV18	TRBJ1-1	-	-	CASSPGTGPEAFF	TGTGCCAGCTCACCAGGTACAGGGCCCGAAGCTTTCTTT
TRBV29-1	TRBJ2-3	-	few	CSVSTSTDTQYF	TGCAGCGTTTCGACTAGCACAGATACGCAGTATTTT
TRBV7-2	TRBJ2-7	TRBD2	few	CASSLSGTIYEQYF	TGTGCCAGCAGCCTTAGCGGGACCATCTACGAGCAGTACTTC
TRBV7-2	TRBJ2-7	TRBD2	-	CASSLGSGRGSYEQYF	TGTGCCAGCAGCTTAGGTTCCGGGAGGGGAAGTTACGAGCAGTACTTC
TRBV6-5	TRBJ2-1	-	-	CASSWTFSYNEQFF	TGTGCCAGCAGTTGGACATTCTCCTACAATGAGCAGTTCTTC
TRBV7-2	TRBJ1-2	-	few	CASSLVTVAVNYGYTF	TGTGCCAGCAGCCTCGTAACCGTGGCCGTTAACTATGGCTACACCTTC
TRBV30	TRBJ1-2	-	few	CAWSGQVEPPVF	TGTGCCTGGAGTGGACAGGTTGAACCACCAGTCTTC
TRBV28	TRBJ2-7	TRBD1	-	CAGGTGRWKEQYF	TGTGCCGGAGGGACAGGGAGATGGAAGGAGCAGTACTTC
TRBV5-4	TRBJ2-7	-	-	CASSSGQFGEQYF	TGTGCCAGCAGCTCCGGACAGTTCGGCGAGCAGTACTTC
TRBV4-2	TRBJ2-5	-	-	CASSQDGAGRETQYF	TGTGCCAGCAGCCAAGATGGTGCAGGGAGGGAGACCCAGTACTTC
TRBV28	TRBJ2-5	TRBD2	few	CASSLRLAGGQETQYF	TGTGCCAGCAGTTTAAGGTTAGCGGGCGGCCAAGAGACCCAGTACTTC
TRBV7-9	TRBJ2-7	TRBD1	-	CASSLSDRREQYF	TGTGCCAGCAGCCTTTCGGACAGGCGCGAGCAGTACTTC
TRBV11-3	TRBJ2-7	-	-	CASSSTGHLEQYF	TGTGCCAGCAGCTCCACGGGACACTTGGAGCAGTACTTC